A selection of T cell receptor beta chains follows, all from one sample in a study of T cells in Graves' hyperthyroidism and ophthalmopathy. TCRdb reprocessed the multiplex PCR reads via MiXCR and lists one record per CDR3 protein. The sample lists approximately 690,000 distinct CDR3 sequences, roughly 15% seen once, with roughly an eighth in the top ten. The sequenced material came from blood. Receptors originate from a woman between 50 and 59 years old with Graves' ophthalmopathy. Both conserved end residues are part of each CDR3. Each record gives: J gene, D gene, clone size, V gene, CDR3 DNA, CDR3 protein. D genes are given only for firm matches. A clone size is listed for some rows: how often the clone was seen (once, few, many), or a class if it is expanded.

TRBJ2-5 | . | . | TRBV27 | TGTGCCAGCAGTTTATCGGCAGGACTCCAAGAGACCCAGTACTTC | CASSLSAGLQETQYF
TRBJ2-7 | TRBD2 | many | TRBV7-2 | TGTGCCAGCAGCACCGGACTAGCGGGAGCCCGATCCTACGAGCAGTACTTC | CASSTGLAGARSYEQYF
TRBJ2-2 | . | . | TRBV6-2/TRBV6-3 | TGTGCCAGCACCTTAGGGGGGGGCACCGGGGAGCTGTTTTTT | CASTLGGGTGELFF
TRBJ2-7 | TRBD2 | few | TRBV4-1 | TGCGCCAGCAGCCAAGATGGACTAGCGGGAGGGCCGAGCGAGCAGTACTTC | CASSQDGLAGGPSEQYF
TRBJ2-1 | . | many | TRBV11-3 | TGTGCCAGCAGCTTGAAAGGGGGGGGGACCTACAATGAGCAGTTCTTC | CASSLKGGGTYNEQFF
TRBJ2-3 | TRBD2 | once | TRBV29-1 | TGCAGCGTTGATCTAGCGGGAGCTGTAGATACGCAGTATTTT | CSVDLAGAVDTQYF
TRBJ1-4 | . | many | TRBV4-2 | TGTGCCAGCAGCCAAGATATACGGAATAATGAAAAACTGTTTTTT | CASSQDIRNNEKLFF
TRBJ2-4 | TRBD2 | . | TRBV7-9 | TGTGCCAGCAGCTTAGCGTCTTTGACTAGCGGGAGGGCTAGTAAGGCCAAAAACATTCAGTACTTC | CASSLASLTSGRASKAKNIQYF
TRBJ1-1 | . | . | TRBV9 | TGTGCCAGCAGCGTACAGGGGACGAACACTGAAGCTTTCTTT | CASSVQGTNTEAFF
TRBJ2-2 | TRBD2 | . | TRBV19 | TGTGCCAGTAGTATCGGACTAGCGGGATACACCGGGGAGCTGTTTTTT | CASSIGLAGYTGELFF
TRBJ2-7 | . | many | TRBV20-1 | TGCAGTGCTAAAGACAGGCCGAGCTCCTACGAGCAGTACTTC | CSAKDRPSSYEQYF
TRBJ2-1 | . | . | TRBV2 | TGTGCCAGCAGTGTCCCCCAGCCCATCTACAATGAGCGGTTCTTC | CASSVPQPIYNERFF
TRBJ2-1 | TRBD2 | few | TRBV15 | TGTGCCACCAGCAGGAGGGGGACTAGCAGCTCCTACAATGAGCAGTTCTTC | CATSRRGTSSSYNEQFF
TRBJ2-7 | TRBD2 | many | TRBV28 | TGTGCCAGCAGTTCGACGACTAGCGGGGTCTTTGTGCAGTACTTC | CASSSTTSGVFVQYF
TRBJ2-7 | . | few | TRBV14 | TGTGCCAGCAGCCAAGTTCGGGCCTACGAGCAGTACTTC | CASSQVRAYEQYF
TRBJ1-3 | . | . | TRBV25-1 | TGTGCCAGCAATGGGGAGGGAAACACCATATATTTT | CASNGEGNTIYF
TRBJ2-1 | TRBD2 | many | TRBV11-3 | TGTGCCAGCAGCTTAGAGGCAACGAGCGGGAGGCCATCCTACAATGAGCAGTTCTTC | CASSLEATSGRPSYNEQFF
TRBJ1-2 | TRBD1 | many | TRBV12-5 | TGTGCTAGTGGTCCTAAACCACAGGGGAGGTATGGCTACACCTTC | CASGPKPQGRYGYTF
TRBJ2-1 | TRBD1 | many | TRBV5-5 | TGTGCCAGCAGCCAATCGACAGGGGGCGCGGGCTCCTACAATGAGCAGTTCTTC | CASSQSTGGAGSYNEQFF
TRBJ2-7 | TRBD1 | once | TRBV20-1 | TGCAGTGCTAGAGAACAGGACAGGTCCTACGAGCAGTACTTC | CSAREQDRSYEQYF
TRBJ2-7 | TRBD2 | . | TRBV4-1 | TGCGCCAGCAGCCAAGATCGGACTAGCGTCTACTCCTACGAGCAGTACTTC | CASSQDRTSVYSYEQYF
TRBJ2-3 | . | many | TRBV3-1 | TGTGCCAGCAGCCAAGGGCAGACAGATACGCAGTATTTT | CASSQGQTDTQYF
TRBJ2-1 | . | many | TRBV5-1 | TGCGCCAGCAACCCGTCGGGCACCGATGAGCAGTTCTTC | CASNPSGTDEQFF
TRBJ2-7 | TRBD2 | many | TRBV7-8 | TGTGCCAGCAGCTTAGTTCCTAGCGGCCGCTCCTACGAGCAGTACTTC | CASSLVPSGRSYEQYF
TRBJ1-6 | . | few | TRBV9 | TGTGCCAGCAGCGTAGACAGGGCGGGTAATTCACCCCTCCACTTT | CASSVDRAGNSPLHF
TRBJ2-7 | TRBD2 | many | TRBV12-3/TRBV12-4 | TGTGCCAGCTCCCTCAGCGGGGTACCCTCCTACGAGCAGTACTTC | CASSLSGVPSYEQYF
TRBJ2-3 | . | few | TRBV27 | TGTGCCAGCAGTTTATCGGGCGAAATCACAGATACGCAGTATTTT | CASSLSGEITDTQYF
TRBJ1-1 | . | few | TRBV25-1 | TGTGCCAGCACTACTCCTACAGAACACACTGAAGCTTTCTTT | CASTTPTEHTEAFF
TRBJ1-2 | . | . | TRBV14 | TGTGCCAGCAGCCAATACCAAGGCGATAACTATGGCTACACCTTC | CASSQYQGDNYGYTF
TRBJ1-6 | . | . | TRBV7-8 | TGTGCCAGCAGCTTAGCAGGCTTGGACAGATATAATTCACCCCTCCACTTT | CASSLAGLDRYNSPLHF
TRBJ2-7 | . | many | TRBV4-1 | TGCGCCAGCAGCCTCCTCGGGGAGGCCCGCTACGAGCAGTACTTC | CASSLLGEARYEQYF
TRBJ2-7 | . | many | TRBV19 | TGTGCCAGTAGTGCCCCGGGACGACGACGGGAGCAGTACTTC | CASSAPGRRREQYF
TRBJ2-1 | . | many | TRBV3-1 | TGTGCCAGCAGTCCTCACCGGAGGGGGGGGAATGAGCAGTTCTTC | CASSPHRRGGNEQFF
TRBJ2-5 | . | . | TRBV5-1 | TGCGCCAGCAGCACCGGCGGGGAGGAGATCCAGTACTTC | CASSTGGEEIQYF
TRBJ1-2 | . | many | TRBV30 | TGTGCCTGGAGTGTATTGGCAGGGGATGGCTACACCTTC | CAWSVLAGDGYTF
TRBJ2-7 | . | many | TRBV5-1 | TGCGCCAGCAGCTTGTTTTCCAGTTACGAGCAGTACTTC | CASSLFSSYEQYF
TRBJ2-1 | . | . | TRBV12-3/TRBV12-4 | TGTGCCAGCAGTCCCCCGGGGGCCCATGAGCAGTTCTTC | CASSPPGAHEQFF
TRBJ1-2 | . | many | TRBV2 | TGTGCCAGCACAGAGGTTGCTCAGGGTACCTATGGCTACACCTTC | CASTEVAQGTYGYTF
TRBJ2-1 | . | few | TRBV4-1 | TGCGCCAGCAGCCAAGATTTAGAGAATGAGCAGTTCTTC | CASSQDLENEQFF
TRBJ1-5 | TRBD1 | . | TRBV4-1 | TGCGCCAGCAGCCAAACAGGGGTTAGCAATCAGCCCCGGCATTTT | CASSQTGVSNQPRHF
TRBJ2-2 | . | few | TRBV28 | TGTGCCAGCGAATACAGGGAAGGCCTGTTTTTT | CASEYREGLFF
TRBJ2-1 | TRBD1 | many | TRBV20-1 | TGCAGTGCAGACGACAGGGGCACCTACAATGAGCAGTTCTTC | CSADDRGTYNEQFF